The rows below give T cell receptor beta chains drawn from one sample of a study of blood T cells in healthy people across ages. TCRdb redid the calling of the 5' RACE reads with MiXCR, one entry per CDR3 protein. Altogether 1.5 million to 2 million distinct CDR3 sequences are present, 28% being singletons, with the ten largest covering 7.7%. Material: blood. Receptors originate from a woman in her 30s in good health. The CDR3 runs from the conserved cysteine through the conserved F or W. The D gene is left open where the match is weak. Some rows mark clone size as missing; the rest say once, few, many or name a class of expanded clone.

size,J,D,V,DNA,CDR3
few,TRBJ1-2,TRBD1,TRBV6-1,TGTGCCAGCAGTGATGCCGGGACAGGGGAAGTTAGCTACACCTTC,CASSDAGTGEVSYTF
many,TRBJ2-7,NA,TRBV29-1,TGCAGCGTTGAAGGGGTCATGAGCTCCTACGAGCAGTACTTC,CSVEGVMSSYEQYF
NA,TRBJ2-7,TRBD2,TRBV7-2,TGTGCCAGCACCTTCTCGGGACTAGCGGGGGCCAGCTACAATGAGCAGTACTTC,CASTFSGLAGASYNEQYF
NA,TRBJ2-2,TRBD2,TRBV5-1,TGCGCCAGCAACCCTAGCGGGAGGGACACCGGGGAGCTGTTTTTT,CASNPSGRDTGELFF
NA,TRBJ1-2,NA,TRBV7-9,TGTGCCAGCAGCCATCCGGGGGAGCGCTATGGCTACACCTTC,CASSHPGERYGYTF
NA,TRBJ1-6,NA,TRBV6-5,TGTGCCAGCAGTCGGACTCGGACGGATAATTCACCCCTCCACTTT,CASSRTRTDNSPLHF
NA,TRBJ2-5,NA,TRBV12-3/TRBV12-4,TGTGCCAGCAGTTTTGACTTCCCCATAAGGGAGACCCAGTACTTC,CASSFDFPIRETQYF
NA,TRBJ1-6,NA,TRBV27,TGTGCCAGCAGTCCCCAGGGACGGAGGAGGGGTTATAATTCACCCCTCCACTTT,CASSPQGRRRGYNSPLHF
NA,TRBJ1-2,NA,TRBV7-9,TGTGCCAGCAGCTTAATCGCGGGCCGGCTTAACTATGGCTACACCTTC,CASSLIAGRLNYGYTF
few,TRBJ2-3,NA,TRBV6-6,TGTGCCAGCAAAATGACGGGGTCTACAGATACGCAGTATTTT,CASKMTGSTDTQYF
few,TRBJ1-2,NA,TRBV2,TGTGCCAGCTTCAGGGTTGGAGGTGGCTACACCTTC,CASFRVGGGYTF
NA,TRBJ2-3,NA,TRBV28,TGTGCCAGCAGTCCAAAACACCGAGCGAACACAGATACGCAGTATTTT,CASSPKHRANTDTQYF
NA,TRBJ2-7,TRBD2,TRBV20-1,TGCAGTGCTCGGACTAGCGGGACAAATGAGCAGTACTTC,CSARTSGTNEQYF
few,TRBJ2-1,NA,TRBV4-1,TGCGCCAGCAGCCAAGGTAGGGGACCGCGCTACAATGAGCAGTTCTTC,CASSQGRGPRYNEQFF
few,TRBJ1-5,NA,TRBV7-9,TGTGCCAGCAGCTTAAGCAGGGAGGAGTATCAGCCCCAGCATTTT,CASSLSREEYQPQHF
NA,TRBJ2-7,NA,TRBV2,TGTGCCAGCAGTGAAATCCCCGGGGGAGGGGGTTCCTACGAGCAGTACTTC,CASSEIPGGGGSYEQYF
NA,TRBJ2-6,NA,TRBV5-1,TGCGCCAGCTCGAGGGGGGTCTCCCTCTCTGGGGCCAACGTCCGGACTTTC,CASSRGVSLSGANVRTF
few,TRBJ2-5,NA,TRBV7-2,TGTGCCAGCAGACATTCCACCCGGGAAGAGACCCAGTACTTC,CASRHSTREETQYF
few,TRBJ2-5,NA,TRBV5-1,TGCGCCAGCAGCTTGGTTCACAACCAAGAGACCCAGTACTTC,CASSLVHNQETQYF
NA,TRBJ1-4,NA,TRBV29-1,TGCAGCGTCCGCAGGGGAATGAGGGAAAAACTGTTTTTT,CSVRRGMREKLFF
NA,TRBJ1-4,NA,TRBV7-8,TGTGCCAGCAGCTTAGCCGGGACCCAACGCGAAAAACTGTTTTTT,CASSLAGTQREKLFF
many,TRBJ2-1,NA,TRBV7-2,TGTGCCAGCAGCTCGAGCGGTGGGGCACAAAATGAGCAGTTCTTC,CASSSSGGAQNEQFF
NA,TRBJ2-1,NA,TRBV27,TGTGCCAGCAGAGGGTCAGCCGCCAACAATGAGCAGTTCTTC,CASRGSAANNEQFF
NA,TRBJ1-2,NA,TRBV14,TGTGCCAGCAGCAACCAGGGCCTCTATGGCTACACCTTC,CASSNQGLYGYTF
NA,TRBJ2-5,NA,TRBV20-1,TGCAGTGCTAGATCCGAGACCCCTCAAGAGACCCAGTACTTC,CSARSETPQETQYF
few,TRBJ1-4,TRBD1,TRBV7-9,TGTGGCAGCAGCTCGGGACAGGCAACTAATGAAAAACTGTTTTTT,CGSSSGQATNEKLFF
NA,TRBJ1-4,NA,TRBV6-6,TGTGCCTCTAAACGGGACCCTACAACTAATGAAAAACTGTTTTTT,CASKRDPTTNEKLFF
NA,TRBJ2-7,TRBD1,TRBV7-6,TGTGCCAGCAGCCAGCCGGGACAGGGCCACGAGCAGTACTTC,CASSQPGQGHEQYF
NA,TRBJ1-1,NA,TRBV2,TGTGCCAGCACCAAGATGAACACTGAAGCTTTCTTT,CASTKMNTEAFF
once,TRBJ1-2,TRBD1,TRBV7-2,TGTGCCAGCTGGCCGGACAGGGGAGAGGGCTACACCTTC,CASWPDRGEGYTF
NA,TRBJ1-1,NA,TRBV7-2,TGTGCCAGCAGCCGGGACAAGCAGAACACTGAAGCTTTCTTT,CASSRDKQNTEAFF
NA,TRBJ2-5,NA,TRBV4-3,TGCGCCAGCAGCCAAGATCAGGGGTCGGAGACCCGGTACTTC,CASSQDQGSETRYF
many,TRBJ2-5,TRBD2,TRBV10-3,TGTGCCATCAGTGGACGGGGAGTAGCGGGAAGAGAGACCCAGTACTTC,CAISGRGVAGRETQYF
NA,TRBJ2-1,TRBD1,TRBV9,TGTGCCAGCAGCGAGGGGACAGGGAATGAGCAGTTCTTC,CASSEGTGNEQFF
NA,TRBJ2-5,NA,TRBV28,TGTGCCAGCAGTGACCGGCCCGGGTTGGACCAGTACTTC,CASSDRPGLDQYF
NA,TRBJ2-2,TRBD2,TRBV20-1,TGCAGTGCTAGAAGGACTAGCGGGTACACCGGGGAGCTGTTTTTT,CSARRTSGYTGELFF
few,TRBJ2-7,NA,TRBV12-5,TGTGCTAGTGGTTTGGGCAGCGAGTTAGAGCAGTACTTC,CASGLGSELEQYF
few,TRBJ2-5,NA,TRBV9,TGTGCCAGCAGCACCGGGACGAGGGAAGAGACCCAGTACTTC,CASSTGTREETQYF
NA,TRBJ2-4,NA,TRBV4-3,TGCGCCAGCAGCCAAGATAGGGCAGGGGTACAAAACATTCAGTACTTC,CASSQDRAGVQNIQYF
many,TRBJ2-7,TRBD1,TRBV5-4,TGTGCCAGCAGCAGCAATACCGGGACAGGGTTAAACGAGCAGTACTTC,CASSSNTGTGLNEQYF
few,TRBJ2-3,NA,TRBV20-1,TGCAGTGCTAGAGGCACCTCGGGCGGGGGCACAGATACGCAGTATTTT,CSARGTSGGGTDTQYF
many,TRBJ1-2,NA,TRBV4-3,TGCTCCAGCAGCCGCGCGGGGGACCCCCTCGACTATGGCTACACCTTC,CSSSRAGDPLDYGYTF
many,TRBJ2-4,NA,TRBV7-2,TGTGCCAGCAGCTTGGGAATCAGGGCCAAAAACATTCAGTACTTC,CASSLGIRAKNIQYF
few,TRBJ2-1,TRBD2,TRBV12-3/TRBV12-4,TGTGCCAGCAGTCCTAGGACTAGCGATGGCCGGGAGTTCTTC,CASSPRTSDGREFF
few,TRBJ2-6,NA,TRBV6-1,TGTGCCAGCAGTGAGCGACGGGGGATATACTCTGGGGCCAACGTCCTGACTTTC,CASSERRGIYSGANVLTF
few,TRBJ1-2,TRBD1,TRBV27,TGTGCCAGCAGTTTAGTGGGACAGGGAGCGCGCCCCTATGGCTACACCTTC,CASSLVGQGARPYGYTF
many,TRBJ2-3,TRBD2,TRBV27,TGTGCCAGCCTTCTCCGGGCTAGCGGGGGGTATTCCCGGGGAGATACGCAGTATTTT,CASLLRASGGYSRGDTQYF
NA,TRBJ2-6,NA,TRBV5-1,TGCGCCAGCAGCCCCCCGAGCTCTGGGGCCAACGTCCGGACTTTC,CASSPPSSGANVRTF
NA,TRBJ2-7,NA,TRBV21-1,TGTGCCAGCAGCTCGCAGGGGGCTTCATCCGAGCAGTACTTC,CASSSQGASSEQYF
few,TRBJ2-3,NA,TRBV10-3,TGTGCCATCAGTGATGTGGGAGTCACAGATACGCAGTATTTT,CAISDVGVTDTQYF
NA,TRBJ2-1,NA,TRBV7-9,TGTGCCAGCACCCTACGGGGTCCCAGAAATGAGCAGTTCTTC,CASTLRGPRNEQFF
many,TRBJ2-5,NA,TRBV6-5,TGTGCCAGCAGTTACCGGACGGGGGAGACCCAGTACTTC,CASSYRTGETQYF
NA,TRBJ2-3,TRBD2,TRBV6-1,TGTGCCGTATCGGGACTACCCCAGGCGGCGGATACGCAGTATTTT,CAVSGLPQAADTQYF
NA,TRBJ2-7,NA,TRBV21-1,TGTGCCAGTCCCGGACGGGGCCGAGACTACGAGCAGTACTTC,CASPGRGRDYEQYF